Sequencing of this T cell receptor (beta chain) was carried out in a study of beta chain features in type 1 diabetes. Since all of the isolated RNA was reverse transcribed, expressed TCRB transcripts were what got sequenced. TCRdb keeps only in-frame clones here, not all; method: immunoSEQ multiplex PCR. The sample has hundreds of thousands of clones; about 14% are singletons. Sorting based on CD45RO/CCR7/CD25/CD127/CD95/CD27 separated CD4+ naive, central memory, regulatory and stem cell-like memory cells. Purities in excess of 95% were seen in all sorted populations. CDR3 length equals 15 residues. Germline V gives CDR1 GTSNPN, CDR2 SVGIG (reference sequence). J gave up 2 bases and V 5 bases, and 5 bases lay outside the gene matches. With respect to this clone: The antigen remains undetermined.

Study outcomes and limitations: A potential PCR bias toward shorter templates would be equal in patient and control samples. Among patients with Type 1 diabetes, TCRB CDR3s were moderately but significantly shorter in every one of the four CD4+ subsets. Healthy donors had naive, central memory and Treg TCRB repertoires that appeared less similar than those seen among patients.

This clonotype was obtained from a man aged 18 to 29 with type 1 diabetes. J is TRBJ2-4 and V is TRBV30, with TRBD1 matching over 11 bases. The sample comprised naive CD4+ T cells from blood. The CDR3, as DNA: TGTGCCTGGGTTGGACAGGGGGCATCCAAAAACATTCAGTACTTC. Protein: CAWVGQGASKNIQYF. The full variable domain, completed using reference TRBV30 and TRBJ2-4, is SQTIHQWPATLVQPVGSPLSLECTVEGTSNPNLYWYRQAAGRGLQLLFYSVGIGQISSEVPQNLSASRPQDRQFILSSKKLLLSDSGFYLCAWVGQGASKNIQYFGAGTRLSVL.